This TCR beta chain emerged from a study of CD4 T cells in lung cancer (dated by TCRdb to 2018 to 2020). Describing the broader study: In the study, blood T cells of NSCLC patients were screened for responses to candidate mutation-encoded neoepitopes, and neoantigen-specific CD4+ T-cell clones and TCRs were isolated. Tumor and non-adjacent lung tissue came from several patients undergoing curative-intent resections for stage I-III non-small cell lung cancer. Aged 60 to 69 when blood was donated, the resected patients, most of whom were former smokers, had either lung adenocarcinoma or squamous cell carcinoma. Before blood donation, treatments including platinum chemotherapy had been received by the patients, and nivolumab or pembrolizumab had been received by some of the patients. Deep sequencing of TCRB was used to follow the frequency of neoantigen-specific clonotypes in tumor resections, non-adjacent lung and cultured T-cell products. The paper's findings and limits, for the study overall: Some blood-derived responses might reflect in vitro priming of naive T cells or cross-reactivity rather than memory responses to the cancer.

Library preparation was by the immunoSEQ multiplex PCR assay. DNA was isolated using Qiagen DNeasy or QIAamp micro DNA kits, and TCRB was sequenced using the Adaptive Biotechnology human TCRB sequencing kit. Sequencing of TCRB libraries was performed on an Illumina MiSeq. Turning to the authors' computational methods: The kit provider's software was used to analyze TCRB sequence data, and Fisher's exact test was applied to assess tumor enrichment of clonotype templates. TCRdb provides this immuneACCESS table in a form limited to in-frame rearrangements. Some clones are lacking; in checked studies, under half of them reflect an unresolved V gene, and why the rest are absent is not known. V, J and clone size are those of that table, while D and trimming were read from the DNA. The sample table lists approximately 11,000 clones, roughly three fifths of them with a count of one. The ten largest clonotypes hold less than 20% of the sample.

Non-adjacent lung tissue was collected from the same resection as far as possible from the malignant lesion, at least 3 cm away. CDR1 and CDR2 were assigned from the germline V gene (reference sequence) as GTSNPN and SVGIG. The CDR3 contains 14 residues, cysteine and phenylalanine counted. The read is trimmed to its CDR3 DNA, 42 bases read in frame from base 1. Relative to germline, V is 0 bases shorter and J is 1 base shorter, with 9 bases between their ends. Comments on this clone: Its binding antigen is unknown. Nothing much larger sits one base from this clone, and base qualities are not available.

The clonotype comes from a man aged 55 to 70 with non-small cell lung cancer. Sequences were obtained from normal lung tissue taken away from the tumor. This chain is built from TRBV30 and TRBJ1-1, with no confidently assigned D gene. Here is the DNA: TGTGCCTGGAGTGTACTTACTCCGAACACTGAAGCTTTCTTT. Its protein is CAWSVLTPNTEAFF.